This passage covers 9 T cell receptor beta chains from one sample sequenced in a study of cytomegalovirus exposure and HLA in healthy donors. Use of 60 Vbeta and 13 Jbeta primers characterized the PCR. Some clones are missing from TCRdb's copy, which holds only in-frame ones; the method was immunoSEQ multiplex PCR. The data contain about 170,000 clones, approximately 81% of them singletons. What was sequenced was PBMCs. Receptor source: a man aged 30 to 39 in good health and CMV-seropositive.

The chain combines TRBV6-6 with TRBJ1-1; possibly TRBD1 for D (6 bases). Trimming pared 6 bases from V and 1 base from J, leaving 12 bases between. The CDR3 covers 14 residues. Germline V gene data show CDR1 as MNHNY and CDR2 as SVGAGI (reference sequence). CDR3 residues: CASRATGWNTEAFF. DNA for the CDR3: TGTGCCAGCAGGGCGACAGGATGGAACACTGAAGCTTTCTTT.

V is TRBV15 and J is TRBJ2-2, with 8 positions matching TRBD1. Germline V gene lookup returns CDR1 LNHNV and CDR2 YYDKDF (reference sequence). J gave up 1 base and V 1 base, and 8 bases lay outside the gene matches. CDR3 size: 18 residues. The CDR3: CATSRGHSQGGNTGELFF. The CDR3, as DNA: TGTGCCACCAGCAGAGGTCACTCACAGGGGGGGAACACCGGGGAGCTGTTTTTT.

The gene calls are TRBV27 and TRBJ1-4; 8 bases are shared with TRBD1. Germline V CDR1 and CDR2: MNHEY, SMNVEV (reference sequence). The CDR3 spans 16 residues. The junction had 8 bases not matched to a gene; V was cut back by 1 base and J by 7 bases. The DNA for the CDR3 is TGTGCCAGCAGTTTATTGGGAACAGGGGGGGTTGAAAAACTGTTTTTT. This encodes CASSLLGTGGVEKLFF. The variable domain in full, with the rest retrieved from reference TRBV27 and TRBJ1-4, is EAQVTQNPRYLITVTGKKLTVTCSQNMNHEYMSWYRQDPGLGLRQIYYSMNVEVTDKGDVPEGYKVSRKEKRNFPLILESPSPNQTSLYFCASSLLGTGGVEKLFFGSGTQLSVL.

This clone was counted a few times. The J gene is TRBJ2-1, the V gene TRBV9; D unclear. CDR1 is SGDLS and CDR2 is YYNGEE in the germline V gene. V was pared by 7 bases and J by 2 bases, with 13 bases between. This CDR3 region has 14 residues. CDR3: CASGSAAPYNEQFF. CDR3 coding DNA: TGTGCCAGCGGCTCCGCGGCCCCCTACAATGAGCAGTTCTTC. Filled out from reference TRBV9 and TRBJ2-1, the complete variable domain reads DSGVTQTPKHLITATGQRVTLRCSPRSGDLSVYWYQQSLDQGLQFLIQYYNGEERAKGNILERFSAQQFPDLHSELNLSSLELGDSALYFCASGSAAPYNEQFFGPGTRLTVL.

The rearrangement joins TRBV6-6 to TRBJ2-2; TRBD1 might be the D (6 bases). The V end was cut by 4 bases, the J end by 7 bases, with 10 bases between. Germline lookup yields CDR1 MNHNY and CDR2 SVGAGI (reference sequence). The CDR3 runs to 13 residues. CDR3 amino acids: CASSLTGGGELFF. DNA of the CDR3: TGTGCCAGCAGTTTGACAGGTGGCGGGGAGCTGTTTTTT.

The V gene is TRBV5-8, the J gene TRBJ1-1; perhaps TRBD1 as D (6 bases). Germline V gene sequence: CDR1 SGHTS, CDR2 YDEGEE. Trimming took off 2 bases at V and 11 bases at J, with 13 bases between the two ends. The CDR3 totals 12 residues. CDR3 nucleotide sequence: TGTGCCAGCAGCTTAGGTCAGGGGCTCGCTTTCTTT. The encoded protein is CASSLGQGLAFF.

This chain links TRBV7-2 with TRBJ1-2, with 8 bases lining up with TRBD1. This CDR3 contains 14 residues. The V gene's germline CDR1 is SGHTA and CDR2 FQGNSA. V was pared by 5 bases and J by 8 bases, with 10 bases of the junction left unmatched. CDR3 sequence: CASSGGRGQVGYTF. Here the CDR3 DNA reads TGTGCCAGCAGCGGTGGCAGGGGGCAAGTGGGCTACACCTTC. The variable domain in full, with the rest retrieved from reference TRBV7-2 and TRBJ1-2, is GAGVSQSPSNKVTEKGKDVELRCDPISGHTALYWYRQSLGQGLEFLIYFQGNSAPDKSGLPSDRFSAERTGGSVSTLTIQRTQQEDSAVYLCASSGGRGQVGYTFGSGTRLTVV.

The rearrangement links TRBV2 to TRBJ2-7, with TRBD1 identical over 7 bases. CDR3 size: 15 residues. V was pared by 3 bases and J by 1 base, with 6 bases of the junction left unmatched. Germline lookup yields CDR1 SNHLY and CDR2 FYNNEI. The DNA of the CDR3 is TGTGCCAGCAGTGATCCGCGACAGGGTTCCTACGAGCAGTACTTC. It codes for CASSDPRQGSYEQYF.

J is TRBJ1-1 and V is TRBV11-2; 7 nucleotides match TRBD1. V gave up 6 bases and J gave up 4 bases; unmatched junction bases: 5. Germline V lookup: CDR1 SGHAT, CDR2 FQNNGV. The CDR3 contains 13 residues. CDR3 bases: TGTGCCAGCAGACGAGGGGGCGGCACTGAAGCTTTCTTT. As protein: CASRRGGGTEAFF.